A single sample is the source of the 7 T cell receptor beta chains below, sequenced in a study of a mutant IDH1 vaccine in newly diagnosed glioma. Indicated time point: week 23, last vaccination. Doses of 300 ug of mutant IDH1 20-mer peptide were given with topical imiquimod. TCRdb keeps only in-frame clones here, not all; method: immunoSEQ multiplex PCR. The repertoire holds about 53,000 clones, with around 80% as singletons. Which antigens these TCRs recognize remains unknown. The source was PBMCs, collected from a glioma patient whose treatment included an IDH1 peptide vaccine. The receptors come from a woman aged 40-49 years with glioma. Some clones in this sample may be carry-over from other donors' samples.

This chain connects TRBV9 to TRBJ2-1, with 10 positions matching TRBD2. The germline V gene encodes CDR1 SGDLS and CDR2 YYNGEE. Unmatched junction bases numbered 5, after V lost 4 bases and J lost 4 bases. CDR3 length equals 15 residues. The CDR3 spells CASSRSGGAYNEQFF. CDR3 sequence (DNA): TGTGCCAGCAGCAGAAGCGGGGGGGCTTACAATGAGCAGTTCTTC.

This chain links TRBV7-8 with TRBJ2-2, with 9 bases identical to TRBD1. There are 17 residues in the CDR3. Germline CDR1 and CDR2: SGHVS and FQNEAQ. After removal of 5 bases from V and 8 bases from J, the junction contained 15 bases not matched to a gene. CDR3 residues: CASSRVRDREKEGELFF. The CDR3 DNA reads TGTGCCAGCAGCCGTGTCCGGGACAGGGAAAAAGAGGGGGAGCTGTTTTTT. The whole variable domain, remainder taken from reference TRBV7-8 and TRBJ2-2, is GAGVSQSPRYKVAKRGQDVALRCDPISGHVSLFWYQQALGQGPEFLTYFQNEAQLDKSGLPSDRFFAERPEGSVSTLKIQRTQQEDSAVYLCASSRVRDREKEGELFFGEGSRLTVL.

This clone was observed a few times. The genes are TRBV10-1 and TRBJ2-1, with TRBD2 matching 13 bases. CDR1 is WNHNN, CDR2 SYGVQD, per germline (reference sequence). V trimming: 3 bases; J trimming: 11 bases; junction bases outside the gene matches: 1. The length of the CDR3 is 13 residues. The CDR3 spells CASSELAGGKQFF. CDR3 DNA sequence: TGCGCCAGCAGTGAACTAGCGGGGGGGAAGCAGTTCTTC.

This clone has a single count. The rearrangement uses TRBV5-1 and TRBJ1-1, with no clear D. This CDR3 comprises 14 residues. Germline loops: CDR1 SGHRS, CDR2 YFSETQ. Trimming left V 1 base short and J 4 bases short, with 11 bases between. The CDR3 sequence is CASSLFTGITEAFF. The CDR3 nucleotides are TGCGCCAGCAGCTTGTTTACCGGGATCACTGAAGCTTTCTTT.

In nucleotides, the CDR3 is TGTGCCAGCAGCGGACAGCTAAATTCACCCCTCCACTTT. It codes for CASSGQLNSPLHF. V and J are TRBV6-1 and TRBJ1-6; D is perhaps TRBD1 (6 bases). CDR1 and CDR2 from the germline V gene are MNHNS and SASEGT. CDR3 length: 13 residues. V lost 6 bases and J 7 bases, leaving 10 bases between the germline ends.

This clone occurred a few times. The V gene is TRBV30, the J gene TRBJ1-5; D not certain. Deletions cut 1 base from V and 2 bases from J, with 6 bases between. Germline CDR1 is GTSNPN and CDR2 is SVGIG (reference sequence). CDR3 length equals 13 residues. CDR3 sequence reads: CAWSATGNQPQHF. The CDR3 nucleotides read TGTGCCTGGAGTGCAACCGGCAATCAGCCCCAGCATTTT.

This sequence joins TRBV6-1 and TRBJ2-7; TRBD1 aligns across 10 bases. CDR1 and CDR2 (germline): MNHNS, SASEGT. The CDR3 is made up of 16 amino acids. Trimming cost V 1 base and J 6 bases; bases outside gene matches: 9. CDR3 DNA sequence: TGTGCCAGCAGTGAAGAACCGGGACAGGGGTTGAGCGAGCAGTACTTC. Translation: CASSEEPGQGLSEQYF.